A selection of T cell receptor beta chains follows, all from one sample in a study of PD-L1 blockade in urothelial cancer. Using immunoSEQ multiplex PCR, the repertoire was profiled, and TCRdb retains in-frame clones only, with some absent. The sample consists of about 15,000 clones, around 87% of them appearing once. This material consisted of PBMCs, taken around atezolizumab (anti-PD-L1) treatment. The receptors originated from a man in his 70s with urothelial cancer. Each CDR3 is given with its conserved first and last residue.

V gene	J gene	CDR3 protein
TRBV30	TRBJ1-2	CAWSVLQGARIGYTF
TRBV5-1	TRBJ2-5	CASSLVGALQETQYF
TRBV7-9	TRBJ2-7	CASSLGYGATTYEQYF
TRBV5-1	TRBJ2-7	CASSLDSGGAFEQYF
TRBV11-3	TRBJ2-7	CASSPLGGMNEQYF
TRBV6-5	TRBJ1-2	CASSYPSGSGGYGYTF
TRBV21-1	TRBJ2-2	CASPTYTGELFF
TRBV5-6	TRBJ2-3	CASSWGVSGGTDTQYF
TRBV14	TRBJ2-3	CASSHDTSGSWNADTQYF
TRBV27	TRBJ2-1	CASSELVRGNEQFF
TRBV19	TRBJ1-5	CASSTLQGRNQPQHF
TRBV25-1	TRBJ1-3	CASSDGRVGYTIYF
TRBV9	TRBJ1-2	CASSVDRGFGYTF
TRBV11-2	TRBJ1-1	CASSIQGKMNTEAFF
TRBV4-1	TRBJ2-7	CASSQGLRDSDLLYEQYF
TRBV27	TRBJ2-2	CASSKGLQNTGELFF
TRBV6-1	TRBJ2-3	CASNSRGSVADTQYF
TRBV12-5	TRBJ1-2	CASGLEDTLRVYGYTF
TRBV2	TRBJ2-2	CASTAQALNTGELFF
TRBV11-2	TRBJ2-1	CASSRTGNNEQFF
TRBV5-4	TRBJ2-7	CASHHQGGYEQYF